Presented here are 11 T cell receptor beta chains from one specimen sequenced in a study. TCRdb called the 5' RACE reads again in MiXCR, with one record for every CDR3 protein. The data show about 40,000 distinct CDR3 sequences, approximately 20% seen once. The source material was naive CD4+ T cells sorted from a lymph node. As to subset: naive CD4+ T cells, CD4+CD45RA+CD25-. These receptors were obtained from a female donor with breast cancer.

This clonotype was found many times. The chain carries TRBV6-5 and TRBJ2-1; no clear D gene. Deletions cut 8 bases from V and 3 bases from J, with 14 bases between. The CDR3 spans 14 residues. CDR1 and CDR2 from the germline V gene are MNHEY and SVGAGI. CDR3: CASSPSDLYNEQFF. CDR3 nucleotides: TGTGCCAGCTCCCCTTCCGACCTCTACAATGAGCAGTTCTTC.

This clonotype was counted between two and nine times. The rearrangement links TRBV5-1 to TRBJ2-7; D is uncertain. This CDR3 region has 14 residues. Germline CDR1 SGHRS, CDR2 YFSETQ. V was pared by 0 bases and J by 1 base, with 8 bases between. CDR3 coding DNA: TGCGCCAGCAGCTTGGCAAAAGGTTCCTACGAGCAGTACTTC. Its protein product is CASSLAKGSYEQYF.

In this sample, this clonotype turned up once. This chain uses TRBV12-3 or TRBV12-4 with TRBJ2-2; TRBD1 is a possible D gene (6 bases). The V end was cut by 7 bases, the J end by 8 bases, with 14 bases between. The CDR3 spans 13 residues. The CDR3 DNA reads TGTGCCAGCAAAAATCAGGGGTCAGGGGAGCTGTTTTTT. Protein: CASKNQGSGELFF.

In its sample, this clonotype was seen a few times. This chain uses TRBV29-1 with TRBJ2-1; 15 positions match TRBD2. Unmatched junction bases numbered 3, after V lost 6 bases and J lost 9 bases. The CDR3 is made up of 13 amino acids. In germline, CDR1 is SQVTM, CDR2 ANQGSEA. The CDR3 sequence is CSVRTSGGGEQFF. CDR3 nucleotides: TGCAGCGTCCGGACTAGCGGGGGGGGTGAGCAGTTCTTC.

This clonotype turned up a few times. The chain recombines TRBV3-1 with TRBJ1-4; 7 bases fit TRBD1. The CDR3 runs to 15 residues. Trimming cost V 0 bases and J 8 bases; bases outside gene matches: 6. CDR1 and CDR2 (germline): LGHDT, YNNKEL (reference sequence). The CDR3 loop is CASSQDLPGGEKLFF. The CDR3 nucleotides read TGTGCCAGCAGCCAAGATCTTCCAGGGGGAGAAAAACTGTTTTTT.

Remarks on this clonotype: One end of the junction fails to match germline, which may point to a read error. The CDR3 DNA reads TGCGCCGGCAGCCAAGGACGAGGGGCGCTTCACTACACTGAAGCTTTCTTT. It codes for CAGSQGRGALHYTEAFF. The chain combines TRBV4-1 with TRBJ1-1, with TRBD1 as a possible D gene (5 bases). Per the germline V gene, CDR1 is MGHRA and CDR2 is YSYEKL. This CDR3 region has 17 residues.

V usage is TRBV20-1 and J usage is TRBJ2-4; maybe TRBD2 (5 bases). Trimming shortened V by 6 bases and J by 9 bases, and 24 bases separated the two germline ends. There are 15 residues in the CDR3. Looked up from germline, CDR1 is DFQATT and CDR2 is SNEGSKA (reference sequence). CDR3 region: CSAGSVLVNDGIQYF. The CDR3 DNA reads TGCAGTGCCGGGTCCGTACTAGTAAATGACGGCATTCAGTACTTC.

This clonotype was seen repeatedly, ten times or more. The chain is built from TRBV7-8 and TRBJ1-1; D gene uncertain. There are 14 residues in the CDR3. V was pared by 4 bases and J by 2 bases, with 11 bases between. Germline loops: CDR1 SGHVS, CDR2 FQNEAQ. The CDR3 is CASSWQERNTEAFF. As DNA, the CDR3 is TGTGCCAGCAGCTGGCAGGAGCGAAACACTGAAGCTTTCTTT.

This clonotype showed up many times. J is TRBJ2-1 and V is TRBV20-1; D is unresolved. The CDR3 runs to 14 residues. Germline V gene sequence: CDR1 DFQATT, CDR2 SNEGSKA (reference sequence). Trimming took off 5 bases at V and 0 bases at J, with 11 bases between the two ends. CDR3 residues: CSAYSPGSYNEQFF. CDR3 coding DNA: TGCAGTGCTTACTCACCGGGCTCCTACAATGAGCAGTTCTTC.

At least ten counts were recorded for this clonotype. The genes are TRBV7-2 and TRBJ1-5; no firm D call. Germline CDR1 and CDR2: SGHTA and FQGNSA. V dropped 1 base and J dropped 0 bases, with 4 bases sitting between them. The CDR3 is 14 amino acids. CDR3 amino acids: CASSLGDSNQPQHF. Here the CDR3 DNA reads TGTGCCAGCAGCTTAGGGGATAGCAATCAGCCCCAGCATTTT.

CDR3 DNA sequence: TGCGCCAGCAGCTTGGCCGAGGGATACGAGCAGTACTTC. Translation: CASSLAEGYEQYF. The chain has TRBV5-1 and TRBJ2-7, with a weak D call TRBD2 (5 bases). V lost 0 bases to trimming and J lost 4 bases, with 8 bases between them. This CDR3 comprises 13 residues. The V gene's germline CDR1 is SGHRS and CDR2 YFSETQ.